Detailed here is one T cell receptor (beta chain). Version v3.0 of the immunoSEQ assay ran at survey level. The repertoire was sequenced with immunoSEQ multiplex PCR; TCRdb's copy has only in-frame clones and lacks some. The profile shows about 36,000 clones, roughly 78% of them singletons. The entry originates in a study of long-term antiretroviral therapy in people with HIV. The starting material was unsorted PBMCs, obtained 3.4 years after starting antiretroviral therapy. This receptor was taken from a man under 40 with HIV.

The CDR3 is CASSPRGGTEAFF. The CDR3 DNA sequence: TGTGCCAGCAGCCCACGAGGTGGGACTGAAGCTTTCTTT. The chain recombines TRBV11-2 with TRBJ1-1; D gene ambiguous. The length of the CDR3 is 13 residues. The germline CDR1 and CDR2 sequences are SGHAT and FQNNGV. The V gene lost 5 bases and the J gene lost 5 bases, with 12 bases spanning the gap.